These T cell receptor beta chains were read from a single sample in a study of metastatic and nonmetastatic thyroid tumors. From the PCR reads, TCRdb re-called clones with MiXCR. Among 60,000 or so clones listed, almost 30% were seen once. The source material was blood. Source of these receptors: a female donor with papillary thyroid cancer or a benign thyroid nodule (not recorded which). Some clones in this sample may be carry-over from other donors' samples. CDR3s include the opening cysteine and the closing phenylalanine or tryptophan. Fields, in order: V gene, clone size, D gene, J gene, CDR3 protein, CDR3 DNA. The D gene is left open where the match is weak. A clone size is listed for some rows: how often the clone was seen (once, few, many), or a class if it is expanded.

TRBV5-1	many	.	TRBJ1-1	CASSPGTGKDTEAFF	TGCGCCAGCAGCCCGGGGACTGGGAAGGACACTGAAGCTTTCTTT
TRBV5-1	.	TRBD2	TRBJ2-7	CASSAAGASGRGWAYEQYF	TGCGCCAGCAGCGCAGCAGGGGCTAGCGGGAGGGGATGGGCCTACGAGCAGTACTTC
TRBV28	.	TRBD1	TRBJ1-5	CASSYGASQGAGQPQHF	TGTGCCAGCAGTTACGGGGCCTCACAGGGGGCTGGTCAGCCCCAGCATTTT
TRBV7-9	.	TRBD1	TRBJ1-2	CASSLTPDGQGGGTF	TGTGCCAGCAGCTTAACCCCGGACGGCCAGGGGGGTGGCACCTTC
TRBV3-1	.	TRBD1	TRBJ1-5	CASSLRTGVQPQHF	TGTGCCAGCAGTCTGAGGACAGGGGTCCAGCCCCAGCATTTT
TRBV9	.	TRBD2	TRBJ2-3	CASSVGAGELDTQYF	TGTGCCAGCAGCGTAGGGGCGGGAGAACTAGATACGCAGTATTTT
TRBV7-7	.	.	TRBJ2-5	CASSPGSQETQYF	TGTGCTAGCAGCCCGGGAAGCCAAGAGACCCAGTACTTC
TRBV7-8	once	.	TRBJ2-7	CASSLYRERYEQYF	TGTGCCAGCAGCTTATACAGGGAGCGCTACGAGCAGTACTTC
TRBV7-6	few	TRBD1	TRBJ1-1	CASSLTGDEAFF	TGTGCCAGCAGCCTGACAGGGGATGAAGCTTTCTTT
TRBV2	few	.	TRBJ2-7	CASSDRYEQYF	TGTGCCAGCAGTGACAGGTACGAGCAGTACTTC